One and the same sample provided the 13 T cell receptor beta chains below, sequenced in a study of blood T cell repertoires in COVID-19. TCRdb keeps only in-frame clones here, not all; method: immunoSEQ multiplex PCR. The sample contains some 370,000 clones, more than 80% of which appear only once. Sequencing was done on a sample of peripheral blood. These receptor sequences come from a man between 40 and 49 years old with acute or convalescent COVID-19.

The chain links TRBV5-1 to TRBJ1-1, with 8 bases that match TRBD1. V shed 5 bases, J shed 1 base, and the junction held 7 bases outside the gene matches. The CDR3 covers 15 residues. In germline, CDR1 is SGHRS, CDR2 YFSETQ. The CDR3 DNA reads TGCGCCAGCAGTTTGTTCGGGACAGGGAACACTGAAGCTTTCTTT. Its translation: CASSLFGTGNTEAFF.

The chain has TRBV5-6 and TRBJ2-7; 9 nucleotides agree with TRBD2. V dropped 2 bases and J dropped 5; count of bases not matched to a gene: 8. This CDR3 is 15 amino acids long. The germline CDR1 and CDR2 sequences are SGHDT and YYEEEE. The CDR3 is CASSLIASGMHEQYF. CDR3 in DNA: TGTGCCAGCAGCTTAATCGCTAGCGGGATGCACGAGCAGTACTTC.

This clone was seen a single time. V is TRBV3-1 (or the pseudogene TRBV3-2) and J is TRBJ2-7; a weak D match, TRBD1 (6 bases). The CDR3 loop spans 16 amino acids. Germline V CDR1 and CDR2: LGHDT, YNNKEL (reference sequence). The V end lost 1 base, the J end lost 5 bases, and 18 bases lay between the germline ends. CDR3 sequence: CASSQGLEGGMHEQYF. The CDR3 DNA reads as TGTGCCAGCAGCCAAGGCCTCGAAGGGGGTATGCACGAGCAGTACTTC.

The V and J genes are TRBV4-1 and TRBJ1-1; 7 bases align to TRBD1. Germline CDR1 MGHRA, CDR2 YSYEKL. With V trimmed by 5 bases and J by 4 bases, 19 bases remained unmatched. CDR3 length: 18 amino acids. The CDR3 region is CASSLRVLMRGRGTEAFF. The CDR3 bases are TGCGCCAGCAGCTTACGAGTGCTGATGAGGGGGCGAGGCACTGAAGCTTTCTTT.

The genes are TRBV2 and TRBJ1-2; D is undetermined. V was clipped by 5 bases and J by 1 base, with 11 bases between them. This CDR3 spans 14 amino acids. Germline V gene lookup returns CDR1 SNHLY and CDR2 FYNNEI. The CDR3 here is CASSRDGLNYGYTF. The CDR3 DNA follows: TGTGCCAGCAGTAGAGACGGACTTAACTATGGCTACACCTTC.

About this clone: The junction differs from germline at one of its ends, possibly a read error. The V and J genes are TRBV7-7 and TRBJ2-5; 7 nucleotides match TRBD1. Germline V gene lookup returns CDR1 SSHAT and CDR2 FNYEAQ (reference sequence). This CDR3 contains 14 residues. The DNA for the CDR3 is TGTGCTAGCAGCTTGTTTCAGGGGGAAGAGACCCAGTACTTC. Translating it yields CASSLFQGEETQYF. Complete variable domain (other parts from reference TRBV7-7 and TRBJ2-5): GAGVSQSPRYKVTKRGQDVTLRCDPISSHATLYWYQQALGQGPEFLTYFNYEAQPDKSGLPSDRFSAERPEGSISTLTIQRTEQRDSAMYRCASSLFQGEETQYFGPGTRLLVL.

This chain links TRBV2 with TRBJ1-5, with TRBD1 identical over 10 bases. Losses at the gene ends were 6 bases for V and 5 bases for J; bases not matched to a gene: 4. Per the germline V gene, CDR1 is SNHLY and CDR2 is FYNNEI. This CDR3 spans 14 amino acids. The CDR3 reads CASSSGQGYQPQHF. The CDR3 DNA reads TGTGCCAGCAGCTCGGGACAGGGGTATCAGCCCCAGCATTTT.

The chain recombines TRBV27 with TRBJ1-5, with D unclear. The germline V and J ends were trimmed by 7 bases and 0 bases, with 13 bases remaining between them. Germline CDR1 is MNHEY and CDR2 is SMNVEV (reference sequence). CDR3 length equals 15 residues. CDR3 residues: CASKRQLYSNQPQHF. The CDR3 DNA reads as TGTGCCAGCAAACGACAACTGTATAGCAATCAGCCCCAGCATTTT.

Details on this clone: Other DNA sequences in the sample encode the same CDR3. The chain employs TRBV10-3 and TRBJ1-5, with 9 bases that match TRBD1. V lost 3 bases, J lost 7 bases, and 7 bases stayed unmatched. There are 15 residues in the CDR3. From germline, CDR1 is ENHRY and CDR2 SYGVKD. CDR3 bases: TGTGCCATCAGTGAATCAGGACAGGGGAACCAGCCCCAGCATTTT. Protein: CAISESGQGNQPQHF.

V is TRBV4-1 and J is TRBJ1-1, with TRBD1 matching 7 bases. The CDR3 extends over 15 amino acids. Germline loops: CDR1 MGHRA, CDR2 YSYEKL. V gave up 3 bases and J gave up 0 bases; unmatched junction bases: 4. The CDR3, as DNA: TGCGCCAGCAGCCAGATGACAGGGATGAACACTGAAGCTTTCTTT. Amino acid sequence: CASSQMTGMNTEAFF.

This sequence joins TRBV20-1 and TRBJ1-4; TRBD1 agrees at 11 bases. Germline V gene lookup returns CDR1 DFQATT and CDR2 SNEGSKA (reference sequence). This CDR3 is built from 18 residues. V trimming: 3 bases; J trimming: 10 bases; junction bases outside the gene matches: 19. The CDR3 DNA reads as TGCAGTGCTAGTTCCCCTACGGGGACAGGGGGAAGGAAAGTAAAACTGTTTTTT. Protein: CSASSPTGTGGRKVKLFF.

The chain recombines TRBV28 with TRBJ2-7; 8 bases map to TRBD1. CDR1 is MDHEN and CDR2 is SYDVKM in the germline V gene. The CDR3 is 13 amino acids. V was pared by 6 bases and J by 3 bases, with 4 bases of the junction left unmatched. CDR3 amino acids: CASSPTGGYEQYF. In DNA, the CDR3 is TGTGCCAGCAGCCCAACAGGGGGCTACGAGCAGTACTTC.

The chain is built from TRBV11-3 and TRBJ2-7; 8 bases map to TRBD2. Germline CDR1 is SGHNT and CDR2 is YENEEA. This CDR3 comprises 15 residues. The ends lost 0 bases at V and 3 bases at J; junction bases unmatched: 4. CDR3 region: CASSLDFGTSYEQYF. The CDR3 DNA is TGTGCCAGCAGCTTAGATTTTGGGACTAGCTACGAGCAGTACTTC.